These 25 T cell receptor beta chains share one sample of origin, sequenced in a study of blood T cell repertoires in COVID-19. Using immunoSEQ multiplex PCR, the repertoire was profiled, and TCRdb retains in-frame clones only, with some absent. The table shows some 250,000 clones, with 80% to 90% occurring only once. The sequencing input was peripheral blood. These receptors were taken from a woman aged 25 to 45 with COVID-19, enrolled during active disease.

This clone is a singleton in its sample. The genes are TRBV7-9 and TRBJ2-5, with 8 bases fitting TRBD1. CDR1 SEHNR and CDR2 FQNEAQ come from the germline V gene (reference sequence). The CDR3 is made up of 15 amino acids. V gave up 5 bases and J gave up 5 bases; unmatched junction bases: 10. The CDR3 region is CASSPRTGYQETQYF. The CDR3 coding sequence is TGTGCCAGCAGCCCACGGACAGGGTATCAGGAGACCCAGTACTTC.

Written as DNA, the CDR3 is TGCGCCAGCGAACCTGGGACAGGGGGCCTTACTACGTTCTACGAGCAGTACTTC. The encoded protein is CASEPGTGGLTTFYEQYF. This chain joins TRBV5-1 and TRBJ2-7, with 12 positions matching TRBD1. Trimming at V came to 7 bases and at J to 3 bases, leaving 17 bases not matched to a gene. The length of the CDR3 is 18 residues. Looked up from germline, CDR1 is SGHRS and CDR2 is YFSETQ.

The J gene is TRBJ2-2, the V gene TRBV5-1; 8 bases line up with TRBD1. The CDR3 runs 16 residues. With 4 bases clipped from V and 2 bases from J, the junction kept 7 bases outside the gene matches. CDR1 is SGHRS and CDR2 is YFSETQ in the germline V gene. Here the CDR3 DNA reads TGCGCCAGCAGCCCGACAGGGGCCGCCAACACCGGGGAGCTGTTTTTT. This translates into CASSPTGAANTGELFF.

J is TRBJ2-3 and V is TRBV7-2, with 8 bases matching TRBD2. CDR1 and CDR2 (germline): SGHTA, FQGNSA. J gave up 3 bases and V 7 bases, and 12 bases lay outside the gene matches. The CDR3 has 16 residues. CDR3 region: CASTWKVGGGTDTQYF. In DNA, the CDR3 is TGTGCCAGCACCTGGAAAGTCGGGGGGGGAACAGATACGCAGTATTTT.

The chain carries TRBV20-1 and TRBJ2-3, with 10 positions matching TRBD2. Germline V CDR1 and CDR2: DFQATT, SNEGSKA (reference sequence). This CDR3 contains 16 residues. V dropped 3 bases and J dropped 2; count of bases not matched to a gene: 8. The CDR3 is CSASPLAGANTDTQYF. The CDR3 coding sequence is TGCAGTGCTAGTCCCCTAGCGGGGGCCAACACAGATACGCAGTATTTT.

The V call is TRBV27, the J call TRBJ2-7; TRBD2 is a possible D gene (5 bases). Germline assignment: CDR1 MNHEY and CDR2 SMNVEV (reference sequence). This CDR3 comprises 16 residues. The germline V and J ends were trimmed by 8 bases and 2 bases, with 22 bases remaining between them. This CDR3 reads CASAPVATTGAYEQYF. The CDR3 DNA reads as TGTGCCAGCGCTCCCGTCGCGACCACCGGGGCCTACGAGCAGTACTTC.

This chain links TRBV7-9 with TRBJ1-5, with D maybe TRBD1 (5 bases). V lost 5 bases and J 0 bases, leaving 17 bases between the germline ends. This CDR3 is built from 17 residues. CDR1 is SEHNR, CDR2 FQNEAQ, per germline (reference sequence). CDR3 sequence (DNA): TGTGCCAGCAGCCCCGGAACGGGGGGATATAGCAATCAGCCCCAGCATTTT. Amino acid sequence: CASSPGTGGYSNQPQHF.

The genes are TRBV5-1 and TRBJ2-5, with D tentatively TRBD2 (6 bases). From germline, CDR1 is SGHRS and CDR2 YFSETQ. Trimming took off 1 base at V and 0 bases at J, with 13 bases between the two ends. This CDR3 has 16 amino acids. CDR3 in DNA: TGCGCCAGCAGCTTGCGGGGCCGGGGGTACCAAGAGACCCAGTACTTC. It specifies CASSLRGRGYQETQYF.

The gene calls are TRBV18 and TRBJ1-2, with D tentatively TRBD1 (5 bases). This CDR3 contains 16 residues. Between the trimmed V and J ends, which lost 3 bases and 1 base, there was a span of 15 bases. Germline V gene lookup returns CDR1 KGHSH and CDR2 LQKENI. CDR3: CASSPLQGSDNYGYTF. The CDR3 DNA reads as TGTGCCAGCTCACCTCTGCAGGGCTCAGATAACTATGGCTACACCTTC.

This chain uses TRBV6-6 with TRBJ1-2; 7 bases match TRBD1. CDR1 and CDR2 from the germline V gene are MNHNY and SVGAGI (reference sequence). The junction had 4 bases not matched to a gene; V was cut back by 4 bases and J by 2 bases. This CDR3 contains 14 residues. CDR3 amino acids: CASSLIQGNYGYTF. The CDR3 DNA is TGTGCCAGCAGTTTGATACAGGGGAACTATGGCTACACCTTC.

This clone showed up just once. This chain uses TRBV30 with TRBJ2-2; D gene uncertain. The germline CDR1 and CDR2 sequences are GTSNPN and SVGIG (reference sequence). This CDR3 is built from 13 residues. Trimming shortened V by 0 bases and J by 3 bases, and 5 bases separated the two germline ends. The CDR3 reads CAWSVLDTGELFF. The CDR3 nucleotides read TGTGCCTGGAGTGTACTTGACACCGGGGAGCTGTTTTTT.

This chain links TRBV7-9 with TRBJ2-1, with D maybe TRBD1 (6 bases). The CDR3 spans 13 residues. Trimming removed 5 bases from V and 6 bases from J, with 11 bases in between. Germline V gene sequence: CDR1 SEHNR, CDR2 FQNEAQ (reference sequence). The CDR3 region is CASSVQGGNEQFF. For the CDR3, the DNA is TGTGCCAGCAGCGTACAGGGTGGCAATGAGCAGTTCTTC.

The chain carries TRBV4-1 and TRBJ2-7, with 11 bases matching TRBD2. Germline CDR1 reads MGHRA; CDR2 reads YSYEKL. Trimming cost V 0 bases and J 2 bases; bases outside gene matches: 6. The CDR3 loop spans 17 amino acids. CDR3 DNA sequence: TGCGCCAGCAGCCAAGACCCTCCTAGCGGGGGGACCTACGAGCAGTACTTC. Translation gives CASSQDPPSGGTYEQYF.

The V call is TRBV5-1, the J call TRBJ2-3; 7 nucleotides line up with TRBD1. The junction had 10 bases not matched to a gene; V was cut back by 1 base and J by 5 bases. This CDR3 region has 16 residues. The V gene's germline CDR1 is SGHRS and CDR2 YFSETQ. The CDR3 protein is CASSLQTGSGLDTQYF. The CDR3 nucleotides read TGCGCCAGCAGCTTGCAGACAGGGTCTGGATTAGATACGCAGTATTTT. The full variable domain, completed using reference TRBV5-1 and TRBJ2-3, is KAGVTQTPRYLIKTRGQQVTLSCSPISGHRSVSWYQQTPGQGLQFLFEYFSETQRNKGNFPGRFSGRQFSNSRSEMNVSTLELGDSALYLCASSLQTGSGLDTQYFGPGTRLTVL.

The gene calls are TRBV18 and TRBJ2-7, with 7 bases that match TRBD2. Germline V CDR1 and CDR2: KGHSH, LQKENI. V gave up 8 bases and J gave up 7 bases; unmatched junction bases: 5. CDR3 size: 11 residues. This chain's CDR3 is CASVYGGEQYF. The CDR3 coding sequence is TGTGCCAGCGTCTACGGGGGGGAGCAGTACTTC.

The CDR3 spells CASSGSDGGGPGDTQYF. The CDR3 DNA reads as TGTGCCAGTAGCGGGTCGGATGGGGGGGGCCCAGGGGATACGCAGTATTTT. This chain joins TRBV19 and TRBJ2-3; TRBD2 is a possible D gene (7 bases). Germline V gives CDR1 LNHDA, CDR2 SQIVND (reference sequence). The CDR3 extends over 17 amino acids. Trimming pared 6 bases from V and 6 bases from J, leaving 25 bases between. The full variable domain, in which reference TRBV19 and TRBJ2-3 provide the parts outside the CDR3, is DGGITQSPKYLFRKEGQNVTLSCEQNLNHDAMYWYRQDPGQGLRLIYYSQIVNDFQKGDIAEGYSVSREKKESFPLTVTSAQKNPTAFYLCASSGSDGGGPGDTQYFGPGTRLTVL.

CDR3 DNA sequence: TGTGCCAGCAGTGAAATCGGCCGGGGGGAGCGGCCCCAGCATTTT. Residues: CASSEIGRGERPQHF. The V gene is TRBV6-1, the J gene TRBJ1-5, with a possible D match to TRBD1 (5 bases). The V end lost 2 bases, the J end lost 9 bases, and 17 bases lay between the germline ends. Germline V gene lookup returns CDR1 MNHNS and CDR2 SASEGT. The CDR3 is 15 amino acids.

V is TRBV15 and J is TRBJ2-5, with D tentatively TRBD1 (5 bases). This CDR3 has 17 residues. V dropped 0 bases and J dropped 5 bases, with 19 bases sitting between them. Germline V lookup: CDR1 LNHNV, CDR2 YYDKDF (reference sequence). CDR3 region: CATSREPGLRGAETQYF. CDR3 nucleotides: TGTGCCACCAGCAGAGAGCCGGGCCTACGTGGGGCGGAGACCCAGTACTTC.

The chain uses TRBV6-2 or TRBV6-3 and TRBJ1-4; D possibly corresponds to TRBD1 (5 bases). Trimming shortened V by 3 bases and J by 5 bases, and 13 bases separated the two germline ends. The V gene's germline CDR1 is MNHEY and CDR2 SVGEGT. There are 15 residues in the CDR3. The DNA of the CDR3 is TGTGCCAGCAGTTATTTGGGGACTTTAAATGAAAAACTGTTTTTT. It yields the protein CASSYLGTLNEKLFF.

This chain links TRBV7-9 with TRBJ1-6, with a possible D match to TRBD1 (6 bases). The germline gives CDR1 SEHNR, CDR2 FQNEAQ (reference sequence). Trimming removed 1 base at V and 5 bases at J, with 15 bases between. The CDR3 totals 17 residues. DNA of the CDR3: TGTGCCAGCAGCTTAGGGACAGACACGATCGATAATTCACCCCTCCACTTT. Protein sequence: CASSLGTDTIDNSPLHF. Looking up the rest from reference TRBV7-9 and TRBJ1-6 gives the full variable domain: DTGVSQNPRHKITKRGQNVTFRCDPISEHNRLYWYRQTLGQGPEFLTYFQNEAQLEKSRLLSDRFSAERPKGSFSTLEIQRTEQGDSAMYLCASSLGTDTIDNSPLHFGNGTRLTVT.

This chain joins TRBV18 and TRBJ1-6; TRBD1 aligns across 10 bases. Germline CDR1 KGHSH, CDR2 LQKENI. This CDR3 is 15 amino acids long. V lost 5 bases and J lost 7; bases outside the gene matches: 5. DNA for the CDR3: TGTGCCAGCTCAGGCCGGGACAGGGGAAATTCACCCCTCCACTTT. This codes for CASSGRDRGNSPLHF.

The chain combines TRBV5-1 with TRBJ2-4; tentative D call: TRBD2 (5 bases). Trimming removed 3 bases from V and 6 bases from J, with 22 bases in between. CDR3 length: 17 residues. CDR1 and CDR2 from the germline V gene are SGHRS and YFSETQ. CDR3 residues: CASSSGGGSPSGNIQYF. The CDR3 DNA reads TGCGCCAGCAGCTCTGGTGGTGGGAGCCCAAGTGGAAACATTCAGTACTTC.

The CDR3: CASSLMGGTPQHF. The CDR3 coding sequence is TGTGCCAGCAGTTTAATGGGGGGGACGCCCCAGCATTTT. The chain employs TRBV27 and TRBJ1-5; D possibly corresponds to TRBD1 (5 bases). The CDR3 extends over 13 amino acids. With 2 bases removed from V and 9 bases from J, the gap between germline ends came to 11 bases. The germline V gene has CDR1 MNHEY and CDR2 SMNVEV (reference sequence).

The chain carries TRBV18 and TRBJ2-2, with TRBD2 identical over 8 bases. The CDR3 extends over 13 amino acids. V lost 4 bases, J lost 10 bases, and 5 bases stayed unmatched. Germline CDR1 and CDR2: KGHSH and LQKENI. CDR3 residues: CASSHGGAQELFF. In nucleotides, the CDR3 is TGTGCCAGCTCACACGGGGGGGCCCAGGAGCTGTTTTTT.

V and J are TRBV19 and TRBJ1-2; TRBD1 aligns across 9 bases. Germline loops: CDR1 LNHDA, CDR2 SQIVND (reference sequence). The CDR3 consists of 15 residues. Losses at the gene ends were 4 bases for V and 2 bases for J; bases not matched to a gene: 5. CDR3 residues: CASSTYGTGNYGYTF. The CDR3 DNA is TGTGCCAGTAGTACCTACGGGACAGGGAACTATGGCTACACCTTC.